The 9 T cell receptor beta chains reported below all come from one sample, sequenced in a study of cytomegalovirus exposure and HLA in healthy donors. 60 Vbeta and 13 Jbeta primers were used in PCR. The assay was immunoSEQ multiplex PCR, and TCRdb's table has in-frame clones only and misses some. The sample holds over 100,000 clones, around 86% seen once. The specimen sequenced was PBMCs. All receptors derive from a woman younger than 45 in good health and CMV-seronegative.

The chain couples TRBV7-2 to TRBJ2-7; D unclear. Germline assignment: CDR1 SGHTA and CDR2 FQGNSA. This CDR3 region has 12 residues. Trimming shortened V by 2 bases and J by 6 bases, and 8 bases separated the two germline ends. This CDR3 reads CASSLRTGEQYF. In DNA form, the CDR3 reads TGTGCCAGCAGCTTAAGAACTGGCGAGCAGTACTTC.

A remark on this clone: One end of the junction does not line up with germline, which may come from a read error. V and J are TRBV6-5 and TRBJ1-6, with TRBD1 as a possible D gene (6 bases). Germline V gene lookup returns CDR1 MNHEY and CDR2 SVGAGI. This CDR3 is built from 13 residues. CDR3 protein: CASSPSPTGTNYF. The CDR3 bases are TGTGCCAGCAGCCCCTCACCCACAGGGACCAACTACTTT.

The chain recombines TRBV18 with TRBJ1-2, with D hard to call. The germline CDR1 and CDR2 sequences are KGHSH and LQKENI. The CDR3 consists of 14 residues. Trimming left V 2 bases short and J 3 bases short, with 10 bases between. The CDR3 region has the DNA TGTGCCAGCTCACCAGGAGCGGATCACTATGGCTACACCTTC. It specifies CASSPGADHYGYTF.

This clone was seen more than once but under ten times. CDR3 nucleotides: TGCAGCGTTGTAACTAGCGGGTATTATGAGCAGTTCTTC. Protein: CSVVTSGYYEQFF. V usage is TRBV29-1 and J usage is TRBJ2-1; 9 bases line up with TRBD2. The CDR3 is made up of 13 amino acids. V shed 4 bases, J shed 8 bases, and the junction held 6 bases outside the gene matches. Germline V CDR1 and CDR2: SQVTM, ANQGSEA.

The chain uses TRBV21-1 and TRBJ2-5; the table gives TRBD1 as D, unverified against the DNA. TRBV21-1 is noted as a pseudogene. The CDR3 runs 15 residues. The CDR3 spells CASSKARTAQETQYF. CDR3 sequence (DNA): TGTGCCAGCAGCAAAGCTCGGACAGCCCAAGAGACCCAGTACTTC.

The chain employs TRBV9 and TRBJ1-5; unclear D gene. Germline values: CDR1 SGDLS, CDR2 YYNGEE. The CDR3 loop spans 15 amino acids. V was trimmed by 0 bases and J by 0 bases, leaving 7 bases between them. For the CDR3, the DNA is TGTGCCAGCAGCGTAGGGCAGTATAGCAATCAGCCCCAGCATTTT. Amino acid sequence: CASSVGQYSNQPQHF. The whole variable domain, filled in from reference TRBV9 and TRBJ1-5, reads DSGVTQTPKHLITATGQRVTLRCSPRSGDLSVYWYQQSLDQGLQFLIQYYNGEERAKGNILERFSAQQFPDLHSELNLSSLELGDSALYFCASSVGQYSNQPQHFGDGTRLSIL.

V gene TRBV4-1 combines with J gene TRBJ2-7; D remains ambiguous. This CDR3 spans 14 amino acids. The germline V gene encodes CDR1 MGHRA and CDR2 YSYEKL. V lost 4 bases, J lost 0 bases, and 10 bases lay in between. CDR3 region: CASSRGESSYEQYF. CDR3 nucleotides: TGCGCCAGCAGCCGCGGAGAGAGCTCCTACGAGCAGTACTTC.

This clone appeared a single time. The chain uses TRBV6-5 and TRBJ1-1, with TRBD1 as a possible D gene (5 bases). V was cut by 2 bases and J by 0 bases, with 10 bases left in between. The germline V gene has CDR1 MNHEY and CDR2 SVGAGI. The CDR3 runs 15 residues. CDR3 region: CASSYTQALNTEAFF. The CDR3 DNA reads TGTGCCAGCAGTTACACACAGGCACTGAACACTGAAGCTTTCTTT.

This clone was seen a few times. This chain joins TRBV27 and TRBJ2-6; D may be TRBD1 (6 bases). Germline-derived CDR1 and CDR2 are MNHEY and SMNVEV (reference sequence). Between the trimmed V and J ends, which lost 6 bases and 0 bases, there was a span of 21 bases. This CDR3 contains 19 residues. In DNA form, the CDR3 reads TGTGCCAGCAGCCCCTTCGCCCAGGGGCCCCGCTCTGGGGCCAACGTCCTGACTTTC. This translates into CASSPFAQGPRSGANVLTF.